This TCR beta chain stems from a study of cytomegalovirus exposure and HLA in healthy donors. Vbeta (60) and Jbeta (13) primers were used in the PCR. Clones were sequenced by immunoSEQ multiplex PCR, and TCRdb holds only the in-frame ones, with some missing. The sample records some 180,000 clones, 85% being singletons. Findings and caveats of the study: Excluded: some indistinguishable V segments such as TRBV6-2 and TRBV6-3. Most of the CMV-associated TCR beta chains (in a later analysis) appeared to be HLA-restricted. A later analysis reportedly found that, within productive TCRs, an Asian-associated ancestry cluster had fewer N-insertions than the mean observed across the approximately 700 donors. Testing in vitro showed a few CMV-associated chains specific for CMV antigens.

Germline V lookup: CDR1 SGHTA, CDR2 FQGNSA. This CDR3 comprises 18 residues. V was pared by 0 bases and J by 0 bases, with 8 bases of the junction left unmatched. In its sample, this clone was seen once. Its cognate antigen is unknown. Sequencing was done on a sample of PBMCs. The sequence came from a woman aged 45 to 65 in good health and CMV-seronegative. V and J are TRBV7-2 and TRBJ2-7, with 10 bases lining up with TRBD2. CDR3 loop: CASSLATTSGLSSYEQYF. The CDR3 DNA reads TGTGCCAGCAGCTTAGCGACGACTAGCGGGCTATCCTCCTACGAGCAGTACTTC.